Shown below are 15 T cell receptor beta chains from a single sample sequenced in a study of T cell responses to AZD1222 COVID-19 vaccine. Profiling relied on immunoSEQ multiplex PCR, and the TCRdb table lists in-frame clones only, not all of them. This table has approximately 180,000 clones, 85% to 90% appearing once. Source: peripheral blood, taken 28 days after the second dose of the MenACWY control vaccine. The receptors stem from an adult who received the MenACWY meningococcal vaccine as a control.

The chain recombines TRBV28 with TRBJ1-5, with 8 nucleotides matching TRBD1. The V segment lost 6 bases and the J segment 6 bases; nucleotides outside the gene matches: 7. There are 14 residues in the CDR3. The V gene's germline CDR1 is MDHEN and CDR2 SYDVKM. The CDR3 sequence is CASRPTGEIQPQHF. CDR3 bases: TGTGCCAGCAGACCGACAGGGGAAATTCAGCCCCAGCATTTT. The whole variable domain, filled in from reference TRBV28 and TRBJ1-5, reads DVKVTQSSRYLVKRTGEKVFLECVQDMDHENMFWYRQDPGLGLRLIYFSYDVKMKEKGDIPEGYSVSREKKERFSLILESASTNQTSMYLCASRPTGEIQPQHFGDGTRLSIL.

V and J are TRBV7-2 and TRBJ2-3, with 9 bases matching TRBD1. Germline V gives CDR1 SGHTA, CDR2 FQGNSA. The CDR3 is 14 residues long. Losses at the gene ends were 5 bases for V and 6 bases for J; bases not matched to a gene: 6. The CDR3 loop is CASSAGQGVDTQYF. The CDR3 DNA reads as TGTGCCAGCAGCGCGGGACAGGGAGTGGATACGCAGTATTTT.

V is TRBV20-1 and J is TRBJ2-7; 9 bases match TRBD2. CDR1 DFQATT and CDR2 SNEGSKA come from the germline V gene (reference sequence). The CDR3 is 14 residues long. J lost 3 bases, V lost 3 bases, and 6 bases had no gene match. DNA for the CDR3: TGCAGTGCTAGTAGCGGGAGTCTCCTCTACGAGCAGTACTTC. Encoded protein: CSASSGSLLYEQYF.

The chain links TRBV18 to TRBJ1-1; possibly TRBD1 for D (5 bases). The CDR3 length is 16 residues. Germline CDR1 is KGHSH and CDR2 is LQKENI. Trimming removed 0 bases from V and 0 bases from J, with 11 bases in between. DNA for the CDR3: TGTGCCAGCTCACCACCGGGGGTGGAAGTGAACACTGAAGCTTTCTTT. Translating it yields CASSPPGVEVNTEAFF.

This sequence joins TRBV4-2 and TRBJ2-2; D is undetermined. From germline, CDR1 is LGHNA and CDR2 YNFKEQ. Between the trimmed V and J ends, which lost 2 bases and 6 bases, there was a span of 4 bases. This CDR3 comprises 12 residues. CDR3 in amino acids: CASSQLAGELFF. The CDR3 nucleotides are TGTGCCAGCAGCCAATTGGCCGGGGAGCTGTTTTTT.

The rearrangement joins TRBV5-6 to TRBJ2-2, with 8 bases fitting TRBD2. The CDR3 sequence is 16 residues long. Germline CDR1 is SGHDT and CDR2 is YYEEEE. Germline trimming cut 4 bases from V and 5 bases from J; bases unmatched to any gene: 10. CDR3 in DNA: TGTGCCAGCAGCAATTCGGCCACGGGAGGGACCGGGGAGCTGTTTTTT. As protein: CASSNSATGGTGELFF.

The J gene is TRBJ1-2, the V gene TRBV7-2; D might be TRBD1 (5 bases). V was clipped by 4 bases and J by 6 bases, with 21 bases between them. Germline V lookup: CDR1 SGHTA, CDR2 FQGNSA. This CDR3 is built from 16 residues. CDR3 DNA: TGTGCCAGCAGCTCATTTGGTGGGCGTTCGGGGGATGGCTACACCTTC. Translating it yields CASSSFGGRSGDGYTF.

CDR3 amino acids: CASSQQQDTEAFF. For the CDR3, the DNA is TGCGCCAGCAGCCAACAACAGGACACTGAAGCTTTCTTT. The chain carries TRBV4-3 and TRBJ1-1; a possible D gene is TRBD1 (5 bases). The CDR3 spans 13 residues. Germline values: CDR1 LGHNA, CDR2 YSLEER. V gave up 2 bases and J gave up 3 bases, with 7 bases separating them.

The chain couples TRBV5-8 to TRBJ1-2, with 7 bases fitting TRBD1. The CDR3 is 15 residues long. V lost 2 bases to trimming and J lost 0 bases; unmatched junction nucleotides: 4. Germline V lookup: CDR1 SGHTS, CDR2 YDEGEE. The DNA for the CDR3 is TGTGCCAGCAGCTTAGGGGACAGCGCTAACTATGGCTACACCTTC. Protein sequence: CASSLGDSANYGYTF.

With regard to this clone: Germline is not matched at one junction end, which may reflect a read error. The chain couples TRBV7-6 to TRBJ1-5; possible D gene TRBD1, 5 bases. Germline V gene data show CDR1 as SGHVS and CDR2 as FNYEAQ. The CDR3 spans 11 residues. In nucleotides, the CDR3 is TGTGCCAGCAGCTCTTCATCCGGGACCTATTTT. Protein: CASSSSSGTYF. The full variable domain, completed using reference TRBV7-6 and TRBJ1-5, is GAGVSQSPRYKVTKRGQDVALRCDPISGHVSLYWYRQALGQGPEFLTYFNYEAQQDKSGLPNDRFSAERPEGSISTLTIQRTEQRDSAMYRCASSSSSGTYFGDGTRLSIL.

V is TRBV10-3 and J is TRBJ2-2; TRBD2 aligns across 14 bases. J lost 1 base, V lost 7 bases, and 5 bases had no gene match. Germline V lookup: CDR1 ENHRY, CDR2 SYGVKD. There are 17 residues in the CDR3. CDR3 loop: CAITGGTSGRNTGELFF. The DNA for the CDR3 is TGTGCCATCACCGGCGGGACTAGCGGGAGGAACACCGGGGAGCTGTTTTTT.

The chain recombines TRBV6-4 with TRBJ2-2; 9 nucleotides match TRBD1. Germline lookup yields CDR1 MRHNA and CDR2 SNTAGT. The V segment lost 6 bases and the J segment 5 bases; nucleotides outside the gene matches: 7. The CDR3 spans 15 residues. DNA for the CDR3: TGTGCCAGCAGGCCGGGACAGGGTATGACCGGGGAGCTGTTTTTT. This codes for CASRPGQGMTGELFF.

This chain joins TRBV28 and TRBJ2-7, with 9 positions matching TRBD2. The germline V gene encodes CDR1 MDHEN and CDR2 SYDVKM. V lost 7 bases and J lost 4; bases outside the gene matches: 14. The CDR3 sequence is 16 residues long. The CDR3 sequence: CASIQTGSGSRYEQYF. CDR3 in DNA: TGTGCCAGCATCCAGACGGGTAGCGGGAGTAGATACGAGCAGTACTTC.

The chain links TRBV6-2 or TRBV6-3 to TRBJ2-1, with 7 bases aligning to TRBD2. The V gene end was trimmed by 3 bases and the J gene end by 8 bases; junction bases not matched to a gene: 7. From germline, CDR1 is MNHEY and CDR2 SVGEGT. CDR3 length equals 14 residues. CDR3 DNA: TGTGCCAGCAGTTATCTTGAGCGGGACTATGAGCAGTTCTTC. It yields the protein CASSYLERDYEQFF.

The chain recombines TRBV19 with TRBJ1-2; 8 nucleotides align to TRBD1. The trim removed 5 bases at V and 0 bases at J, leaving 5 bases unmatched. Germline lookup yields CDR1 LNHDA and CDR2 SQIVND (reference sequence). The CDR3 covers 15 residues. The CDR3: CASSGDRIANYGYTF. CDR3 coding DNA: TGTGCCAGTAGTGGGGACAGGATAGCTAACTATGGCTACACCTTC.